Each of the 8 T cell receptor beta chains below was sequenced from the same sample in a study of T-cell reconstitution after alpha-beta-depleted transplantation in children. Researchers prepared the TCRbeta library using unique molecular identifiers, the study reports. TCRdb reprocessed the PCR reads via MiXCR and lists one record per CDR3 protein. The top ten hold 10% to 11% of the sample, which has around 300,000 distinct CDR3 sequences, around 25% seen once. Sequenced here: PBMCs, mostly from graft donor cells, sampled 180 days after TCRalphabeta/CD19-depleted stem cell transplant. Receptor source: a male patient between 10 and 17 years old who had a stem cell transplant for acute lymphoblastic leukemia, so the T cells may come from the graft donor.

The chain has TRBV18 and TRBJ1-2; a weak D match, TRBD1 (6 bases). The CDR3 consists of 16 residues. CDR1 is KGHSH and CDR2 is LQKENI in the germline V gene. V lost 2 bases and J lost 3, with 16 bases in between. The DNA of the CDR3 is TGTGCCAGCTCACCATCCTGGGGGCGCGGGGACTATGGCTACACCTTC. This sequence encodes CASSPSWGRGDYGYTF.

The chain carries TRBV10-1 and TRBJ2-4, with 8 bases identical to TRBD2. The V gene end was trimmed by 0 bases and the J gene end by 0 bases; junction bases not matched to a gene: 16. CDR3 length: 21 residues. The V gene's germline CDR1 is WNHNN and CDR2 SYGVQD (reference sequence). The CDR3 reads CASSESELLTSGRVAKNIQYF. As DNA, the CDR3 is TGCGCCAGCAGTGAGTCGGAGCTCCTAACTAGCGGACGGGTAGCCAAAAACATTCAGTACTTC.

The chain employs TRBV28 and TRBJ1-2, with 7 bases lining up with TRBD1. Germline V gives CDR1 MDHEN, CDR2 SYDVKM. This CDR3 has 13 residues. Germline trimming cut 5 bases from V and 4 bases from J; bases unmatched to any gene: 4. CDR3 DNA sequence: TGTGCCAGCAGTCCACAGGGGAGCTATGGCTACACCTTC. Encoded protein: CASSPQGSYGYTF.

This clonotype was detected a few times. This sequence joins TRBV29-1 and TRBJ1-5; TRBD1 might be the D (5 bases). The CDR3 has 13 residues. V was trimmed by 5 bases and J by 0 bases, leaving 8 bases between them. Germline CDR1 and CDR2: SQVTM and ANQGSEA. The CDR3 bases are TGCAGCGTTCGCAGGGATAGCAATCAGCCCCAGCATTTT. The encoded protein is CSVRRDSNQPQHF.

This clonotype was seen a handful of times. The genes are TRBV4-1 and TRBJ2-1; TRBD2 matches 14 bases. The CDR3 consists of 18 residues. V shed 0 bases and J 8 bases; nucleotides not matched to a gene: 9. CDR1 MGHRA and CDR2 YSYEKL come from the germline V gene. As DNA, the CDR3 is TGCGCCAGCAGCCAAGAGGAGACTAGCGGGAGGGCCTGGTATGAGCAGTTCTTC. Translation: CASSQEETSGRAWYEQFF.

The rearrangement joins TRBV5-1 to TRBJ1-1; unclear D gene. Germline CDR1 is SGHRS and CDR2 is YFSETQ. V lost 0 bases to trimming and J lost 8 bases, with 5 bases between them. The length of the CDR3 is 11 residues. The CDR3 nucleotides are TGCGCCAGCAGCTTGGCCCAGGAAGCTTTCTTT. It yields the protein CASSLAQEAFF.

In this sample, this clonotype turned up a few times. The J gene is TRBJ2-1, the V gene TRBV2, with D possibly TRBD2 on 6 matching bases. This CDR3 comprises 15 residues. Germline V gene sequence: CDR1 SNHLY, CDR2 FYNNEI. V gave up 5 bases and J gave up 3 bases, with 14 bases separating them. The CDR3 DNA reads TGTGCCAGCAGTAGACTAGTAGGGGTCTACAATGAGCAGTTCTTC. Encoded protein: CASSRLVGVYNEQFF.

The chain has TRBV7-8 and TRBJ2-5, with 9 nucleotides matching TRBD2. V shed 3 bases and J 8 bases; nucleotides not matched to a gene: 16. Germline assignment: CDR1 SGHVS and CDR2 FQNEAQ. The CDR3 extends over 17 amino acids. CDR3 DNA sequence: TGTGCCAGCAGCTTGGCGAGAAGACTAGCGGACCCAGGAACCCAGTACTTC. Its translation is CASSLARRLADPGTQYF.